The clone carrying this T cell receptor (beta chain) was counted many times. Its antigen remains unidentified. This record belongs to a study of human T cells and chemical hapten exposure. Study at large: The upper back received 0.01% DPC by patch testing, with results read at 6 days. Study observations and caveats: Each of the donors had alopecia, so their immune responses may not resemble those of healthy people. Counts of expanded TCRs (at PT1) showed a positive correlation with patch test score.

V lost 0 bases and J 9 bases, leaving 6 bases between the germline ends. Germline V gives CDR1 SGHVS, CDR2 FQNEAQ. The CDR3 covers 12 residues. Time point specified: patch test 2, 6 weeks after DPC sensitization. As to treatment: therapeutic diphenylcyclopropenone sensitization with weekly scalp DPC. TCRdb processed the RACE reads anew with MiXCR; each CDR3 protein has one entry. The table has 100,000 or so distinct CDR3 sequences, about 9.6% seen once. The specimen was whole blood, collected in connection with sensitization to the hapten diphenylcyclopropenone (DPC). This chain joins TRBV7-8 and TRBJ2-1, with a weak D call TRBD2 (6 bases). The sequence was obtained from a woman aged 35 to 49 with alopecia areata. Some clones in this sample may be carry-over from other donors' samples. This CDR3 is CASSLAGGEQFF. The CDR3 DNA is TGTGCCAGCAGCTTAGCGGGAGGTGAGCAGTTCTTC.